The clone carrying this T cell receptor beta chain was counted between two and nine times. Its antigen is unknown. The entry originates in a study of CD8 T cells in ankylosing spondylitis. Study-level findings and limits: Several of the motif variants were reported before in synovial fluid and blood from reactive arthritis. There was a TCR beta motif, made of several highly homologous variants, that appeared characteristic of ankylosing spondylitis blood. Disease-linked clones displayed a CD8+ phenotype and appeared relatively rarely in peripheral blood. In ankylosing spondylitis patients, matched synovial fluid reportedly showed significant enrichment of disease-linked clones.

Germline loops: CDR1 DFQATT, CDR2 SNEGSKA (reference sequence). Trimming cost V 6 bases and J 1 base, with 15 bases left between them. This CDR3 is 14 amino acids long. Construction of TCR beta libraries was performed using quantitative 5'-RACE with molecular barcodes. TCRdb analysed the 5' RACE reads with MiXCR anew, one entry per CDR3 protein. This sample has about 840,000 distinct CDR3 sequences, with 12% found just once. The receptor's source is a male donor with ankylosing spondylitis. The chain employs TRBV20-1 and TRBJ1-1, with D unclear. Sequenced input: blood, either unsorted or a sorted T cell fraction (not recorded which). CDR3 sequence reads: CSAAGRVTNTEAFF. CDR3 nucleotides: TGCAGTGCGGCCGGTAGGGTAACGAACACTGAAGCTTTCTTT.